This T cell receptor (beta chain) was sequenced in a study of neurological immune-mediated disorders. TCRdb used MiXCR to reprocess the 5' RACE reads, holding one entry per CDR3 protein. The sample lists approximately 89,000 distinct CDR3 sequences, 13% occurring once. The time point: longitudinal time-point 2. This clonotype has at least ten counts. The CDR3 contains 17 residues. J gave up 2 bases and V 2 bases, and 8 bases lay outside the gene matches. CDR1 and CDR2 from the germline V gene are SGHRS and YFSETQ. The sequencing input was PBMCs. The origin of this receptor is a female donor with HTLV-1-associated myelopathy (HAM/TSP). The V call is TRBV5-1, the J call TRBJ2-7, with TRBD2 matching 12 bases. For the CDR3, the DNA is TGCGCCAGCAGCTTACACGGGACTAGCGGGCTTACCTACGAGCAGTACTTC. Translated: CASSLHGTSGLTYEQYF. Full variable domain (missing parts from reference TRBV5-1 and TRBJ2-7): KAGVTQTPRYLIKTRGQQVTLSCSPISGHRSVSWYQQTPGQGLQFLFEYFSETQRNKGNFPGRFSGRQFSNSRSEMNVSTLELGDSALYLCASSLHGTSGLTYEQYFGPGTRLTVT.